The subject of this entry is one T cell receptor (beta chain). Its target antigen remains unknown. No base quality information exists; no much larger clone differs at one position. The study tested focal radiation therapy combined with CTLA-4 blockade (ipilimumab) in patients with chemo-refractory metastatic non-small-cell lung cancer. Library construction relied on the immunoSEQ multiplex PCR assay. The table comes from immuneACCESS by way of TCRdb, which keeps in-frame sequences with V and J called. Part of the clones is missing from these tables; in studies checked, under half for an unresolved V gene and the rest for unknown reasons. This sample gives roughly 110,000 clones in total; more than 75% of them show up just once. Of the sample, over 2% falls within the top ten clones. V gives up 7 bases and J gives up 4 bases, and the segment between their germline ends measures 10 bases. CDR3 length: 11 amino acids, cysteine to phenylalanine. Only the CDR3 region is kept as DNA, spanning 33 bases read in frame from base 1. CDR1 and CDR2 (DFQATT, SNEGSKA) derive from the germline V gene (reference sequence).

This record comes from a study of radiotherapy plus CTLA-4 blockade in lung cancer (dated by TCRdb to between 2017 and 2018). Describing the broader study: Among enrolled patients, under 20% had an objective response and roughly 31% reached disease control. Overall results and qualifications from the work: After treatment with radiotherapy and ipilimumab, TCR clones that came from tumors expanded in the peripheral blood. The strongest predictors of response, as reported, were early dynamic changes in blood T cell clones along with a rise in serum interferon-beta after radiation.

This material consisted of peripheral blood, taken from a patient treated with radiotherapy plus ipilimumab. The chain is made from TRBV20-1 and TRBJ2-5; the D gene is unclear. The receptor was derived from a human donor with non-small cell lung cancer that progressed on radiotherapy plus ipilimumab. Some clones in this sample may be carry-over from other donors' samples. The nucleotide sequence is given as TGCAGTGTTAATAGTCGAGAGACCCAGTACTTC. Translated, it reads CSVNSRETQYF.